This is a list of T cell receptor beta chains from one sample in a study of shared clonotypes between healthy human individuals. TCRdb's copy holds only in-frame clones and misses some; the assay was immunoSEQ multiplex PCR. The table shows roughly 2.2 million clones, with 85% to 95% occurring only once. The sample comprised naive CD4+ T cells from PBMCs. Every receptor here comes from a man between 18 and 35 years old in good health. Some clones in this sample may be carry-over from other donors' samples. Each CDR3 is given without its conserved first and last residue. A row's size may be missing; if present it is once, few, many or a size class.

abundance,v_gene,len,j_gene,CDR3aa
.,TRBV9,20,TRBJ2-1,ASSVLAGENPSLITSYNEQF
.,TRBV11-3,12,TRBJ2-7,ASSLHNQAYEQY
.,TRBV4-1,14,TRBJ1-2,ASSQDFGNANYGYT
.,TRBV5-1,13,TRBJ1-2,ASSTGTGWNYGYT
.,TRBV27,10,TRBJ1-1,ASSFTLGEAF
.,TRBV5-1,11,TRBJ2-1,ASSRLGDHEQF
.,TRBV5-1,14,TRBJ1-5,ASRPTQGRSNQPQH
.,TRBV20-1,9,TRBJ1-2,SARQLGRYT
.,TRBV4-3,12,TRBJ2-7,ASSPGLATYEQY
.,TRBV29-1,11,TRBJ2-2,SVALRFVGELF
.,TRBV4-2,14,TRBJ2-7,ASSLGVGTQPYEQY
.,TRBV2,11,TRBJ1-3,ASSRGQGNTIY
.,TRBV5-1,15,TRBJ1-4,ASSYGSTAATNEKLF
.,TRBV11-2,16,TRBJ2-1,ASSPLGLGSSSYNEQF
.,TRBV7-9,13,TRBJ2-5,ASSPSDRYQETQY
.,TRBV9,14,TRBJ2-2,ASSAHRGGGTGELF
few,TRBV25-1,13,TRBJ2-7,ASSESGAGAYEQY
.,TRBV5-1,11,TRBJ2-1,ASSREGLDEQF
once,TRBV28,10,TRBJ2-5,ASVSGQETQY
.,TRBV18,10,TRBJ2-1,ASSPQGDEQF
.,TRBV6-5,12,TRBJ1-2,ASSYSQGDYGYT
once,TRBV2,12,TRBJ2-3,ASSEQGRGDTQY
.,TRBV11-2,13,TRBJ1-1,ASSSNRGRRTEAF
.,TRBV30,10,TRBJ2-1,AWASQGNEQF
.,TRBV7-9,7,TRBJ1-1,ASEAVAF
once,TRBV7-3,14,TRBJ2-7,ASSPRTSGSMHEQY
.,TRBV28,10,TRBJ2-7,ASTSSSYEQY
.,TRBV28,10,TRBJ2-7,ASSPRPYEQY
.,TRBV4-1,10,TRBJ2-7,ASSQDTGKQY
.,TRBV7-2,14,TRBJ2-7,ASSVNTSGHTYEQY
.,TRBV5-1,12,TRBJ1-1,ASSPGAAATEAF
.,TRBV4-2,13,TRBJ2-7,ASSQVLAGSYEQY
once,TRBV29-1,13,TRBJ1-2,SVEWSGRPFYGYT
.,TRBV6-1,12,TRBJ2-1,ASSGGQIYNEQF
.,TRBV19,12,TRBJ1-5,ASSIKADNQPQH
.,TRBV19,9,TRBJ1-5,ASSIGQPQH
.,TRBV5-8,14,TRBJ2-7,ASSWDGTSPYYEQY
.,TRBV14,13,TRBJ2-3,ASSHSGSGTDTQY
.,TRBV5-1,14,TRBJ2-1,ASSIETGSSYNEQF
.,TRBV25-1,12,TRBJ1-6,ASSEPGEGSPLH
once,TRBV5-1,13,TRBJ2-5,ASSLKTGGGETQY
.,TRBV5-1,12,TRBJ2-3,ASSLVPDTDTQY
once,TRBV19,12,TRBJ1-5,ASSIGTLNQPQH
.,TRBV6-5,12,TRBJ2-3,ASRRTSSGDTQY
.,TRBV11-3,9,TRBJ2-3,ASSLGGTQY
.,TRBV27,12,TRBJ1-3,ASRSGESGNTIY
.,TRBV28,13,TRBJ2-7,ASSPHPGGGYEQY
.,TRBV7-9,12,TRBJ2-3,ASSLMAGSLTEY
.,TRBV7-6,12,TRBJ2-3,ASSSGTSADTQY
.,TRBV5-4,13,TRBJ1-1,ASLSRTGENTEAF
few,TRBV7-9,10,TRBJ1-1,ASSQGSRGAF
.,TRBV6-6,14,TRBJ2-1,ASSYPPGLAGDEQF
.,TRBV5-1,16,TRBJ1-2,ASSLEGRNKYWNYGYT
.,TRBV7-9,13,TRBJ2-5,ASSLAGGKAETQY
.,TRBV4-2,11,TRBJ2-7,ASSHRAGYEQY